A single sample gave rise to the 21 T cell receptor beta chains below, sequenced in a study of neurological immune-mediated disorders. TCRdb fed the 5' RACE reads into MiXCR, producing one record per CDR3 protein. The table shows approximately 30,000 distinct CDR3 sequences, with less than 15% occurring only once. The time point is: technical triplicate 2. Sequenced sample: CD4+ T cells from blood. The receptor source for this set is a female donor with HTLV-1-associated myelopathy (HAM/TSP).

Ten or more counts support this clonotype. V gene TRBV3-1 combines with J gene TRBJ2-5, with D unclear. Germline-derived CDR1 and CDR2 are LGHDT and YNNKEL (reference sequence). CDR3 size: 15 residues. Trimming removed 2 bases from V and 1 base from J, with 11 bases in between. The CDR3 spells CASSQQLQAQETQYF. The CDR3 DNA follows: TGTGCCAGCAGCCAACAGCTCCAAGCCCAAGAGACCCAGTACTTC.

This clonotype was seen many times. The rearrangement joins TRBV7-9 to TRBJ2-2; TRBD1 might be the D (6 bases). Germline CDR1 and CDR2: SEHNR and FQNEAQ (reference sequence). V was cut by 5 bases and J by 2 bases, with 9 bases left in between. This CDR3 is 14 amino acids long. CDR3 loop: CASSRTANTGELFF. The CDR3 coding sequence is TGTGCCAGCAGCCGGACAGCTAACACCGGGGAGCTGTTTTTT.

This clonotype was seen repeatedly, ten times or more. This chain connects TRBV6-2 or TRBV6-3 to TRBJ2-5; 9 bases align to TRBD2. With 6 bases clipped from V and 7 bases from J, the junction kept 3 bases outside the gene matches. Germline loops: CDR1 MNHEY, CDR2 SVGEGT. This CDR3 is 12 amino acids long. CDR3 in amino acids: CASSLLAGTQYF. The DNA of the CDR3 is TGTGCCAGCAGCCTACTAGCGGGGACCCAGTACTTC.

The rearrangement joins TRBV4-3 to TRBJ2-1, with 11 bases identical to TRBD1. The trim removed 6 bases at V and 8 bases at J, leaving 9 bases unmatched. Germline V lookup: CDR1 LGHNA, CDR2 YSLEER. The CDR3 covers 15 residues. CDR3 sequence (DNA): TGCGCCAGCAGTCACCTGGGACAGGGGGGCTATGAGCAGTTCTTC. It encodes CASSHLGQGGYEQFF.

This clonotype has at least ten counts. CDR3 residues: CSARDHGTSGSNEQFF. DNA of the CDR3: TGCAGTGCTAGAGACCATGGGACTAGCGGCAGCAATGAGCAGTTCTTC. V and J are TRBV20-1 and TRBJ2-1; 11 positions agree with TRBD2. J gave up 6 bases and V 0 bases, and 7 bases lay outside the gene matches. Germline V CDR1 and CDR2: DFQATT, SNEGSKA (reference sequence). CDR3 length equals 16 residues.

This clonotype was seen ten or more times. J is TRBJ1-1 and V is TRBV24-1, with 10 bases aligning to TRBD1. The junction had 11 bases not matched to a gene; V was cut back by 4 bases and J by 1 base. This CDR3 comprises 18 residues. CDR1 KGHDR and CDR2 SFDVKD come from the germline V gene. DNA of the CDR3: TGTGCCACCAGTGACTCACCCCCGGACAGGGGGGGGAACACTGAAGCTTTCTTT. Its translation: CATSDSPPDRGGNTEAFF.

Ten or more counts support this clonotype. V usage is TRBV5-1 and J usage is TRBJ2-2; 8 nucleotides align to TRBD1. J gave up 1 base and V 4 bases, and 3 bases lay outside the gene matches. This CDR3 spans 15 amino acids. CDR1 and CDR2 from the germline V gene are SGHRS and YFSETQ. In DNA, the CDR3 is TGCGCCAGCAGCATCGGACAGGGGAACACCGGGGAGCTGTTTTTT. This gives the protein CASSIGQGNTGELFF.

The chain combines TRBV20-1 with TRBJ2-3, with TRBD1 matching 8 bases. The CDR3 sequence is 14 residues long. After removal of 3 bases from V and 1 base from J, the junction contained 3 bases not matched to a gene. CDR1 is DFQATT, CDR2 SNEGSKA, per germline (reference sequence). The CDR3 DNA reads as TGCAGTGCTAGCAGGGGGCTAGGCACAGATACGCAGTATTTT. This codes for CSASRGLGTDTQYF.

This clonotype was observed many times. The chain carries TRBV21-1 and TRBJ2-7; whether TRBD2, the table's D call, matches the DNA was not checked. TRBV21-1 corresponds to a pseudogene. The CDR3 covers 15 residues. This CDR3 is CASSRVSDSLYEQYF. The DNA of the CDR3 is TGTGCCAGCAGCCGAGTCTCGGACAGCTTATACGAGCAGTACTTC.

This clonotype was detected many times. The chain joins TRBV5-1 to TRBJ2-4; TRBD1 might be the D (6 bases). This CDR3 comprises 17 residues. Germline V gene data show CDR1 as SGHRS and CDR2 as YFSETQ. V shed 3 bases and J shed 0 bases, with 16 bases lying between them. DNA of the CDR3: TGCGCCAGCAGCTCCGGGACATCCCCCGTAGCCAAAAACATTCAGTACTTC. This gives the protein CASSSGTSPVAKNIQYF. The variable domain in full, completed from reference TRBV5-1 and TRBJ2-4, reads KAGVTQTPRYLIKTRGQQVTLSCSPISGHRSVSWYQQTPGQGLQFLFEYFSETQRNKGNFPGRFSGRQFSNSRSEMNVSTLELGDSALYLCASSSGTSPVAKNIQYFGAGTRLSVL.

Ten or more counts support this clonotype. A clone one base away is much larger, so this may be a read error. The chain uses TRBV20-1 and TRBJ1-1; TRBD1 might be the D (5 bases). Germline values: CDR1 DFQATT, CDR2 SNEGSKA (reference sequence). Trimming cost V 8 bases and J 2 bases, with 15 bases left between them. The CDR3 has 13 amino acids. The CDR3 loop reads CSTPWGVNTEAFF. Here the CDR3 DNA reads TGCAGTACCCCCTGGGGGGTTAACACTGAAGCTTTCTTT.

This clonotype was found many times. J is TRBJ2-3 and V is TRBV15, with a possible D match to TRBD2 (7 bases). Germline loops: CDR1 LNHNV, CDR2 YYDKDF (reference sequence). The germline V and J ends were trimmed by 4 bases and 1 base, with 12 bases remaining between them. The CDR3 is made up of 15 amino acids. CDR3 nucleotides: TGTGCCACCAGCAAAGGGGGAGGGGGCACAGATACGCAGTATTTT. Amino acids: CATSKGGGGTDTQYF.

This chain uses TRBV7-8 with TRBJ2-7, with D perhaps TRBD2 (5 bases). Trimming took off 5 bases at V and 7 bases at J, with 15 bases between the two ends. The CDR3 totals 13 residues. Germline-derived CDR1 and CDR2 are SGHVS and FQNEAQ. Here the CDR3 DNA reads TGTGCCAGCAGCCACGGGCGGGTGGATGAGCAGTACTTC. As protein: CASSHGRVDEQYF.

This clonotype has ten or more counts. The chain recombines TRBV3-1 with TRBJ2-3; 8 bases line up with TRBD2. The V and J ends lost 5 bases and 3 bases, in that order; junction bases with no gene match: 4. Germline V gene lookup returns CDR1 LGHDT and CDR2 YNNKEL (reference sequence). The CDR3 contains 14 residues. CDR3 nucleotides: TGTGCCAGCAGCTCCATAGCGGGAACAGATACGCAGTATTTT. Encoded protein: CASSSIAGTDTQYF.

Many counts were recorded for this clonotype. This sequence joins TRBV7-2 and TRBJ2-2; D is uncertain. The V gene lost 3 bases and the J gene lost 8 bases, with 7 bases spanning the gap. Germline V lookup: CDR1 SGHTA, CDR2 FQGNSA. This CDR3 contains 12 residues. The CDR3 here is CASSFPLGELFF. The CDR3, as DNA: TGTGCCAGCAGCTTCCCCTTGGGGGAGCTGTTTTTT.

This clonotype was observed many times. The chain combines TRBV6-5 with TRBJ2-5; D gene ambiguous. Trimming stripped 6 bases from V and 5 bases from J, with 7 bases between. Germline V gives CDR1 MNHEY, CDR2 SVGAGI. The CDR3 is 11 residues long. CDR3 protein: CASRHTETQYF. The CDR3 coding sequence is TGTGCCAGCAGGCATACTGAGACCCAGTACTTC.

Only one count was recorded for this clonotype. The junction departs from germline at one end; a sequencing error may be responsible. The CDR3 nucleotides read TGTGCCAGCAGCTCCGTCAACCAAGAGATCCAGTACTTC. Protein product: CASSSVNQEIQYF. The V and J genes are TRBV11-3 and TRBJ2-5; no definite D call. Per germline, CDR1 SGHNT and CDR2 YENEEA. The CDR3 is 13 amino acids. Based on the CDR3 plus reference TRBV11-3 and TRBJ2-5, the full variable domain is EAGVVQSPRYKIIEKKQPVAFWCNPISGHNTLYWYLQNLGQGPELLIRYENEEAVDDSQLPKDRFSAERLKGVDSTLKIQPAELGDSAVYLCASSSVNQEIQYFGPGTRLLVL.

Ten or more counts support this clonotype. The chain carries TRBV7-9 and TRBJ1-2, with 8 bases matching TRBD1. CDR3 size: 12 residues. Germline lookup yields CDR1 SEHNR and CDR2 FQNEAQ (reference sequence). V lost 5 bases, J lost 7 bases, and 3 bases stayed unmatched. Here the CDR3 DNA reads TGTGCCAGCAGCCGGGACAGGCTTGGCTACACCTTC. It specifies CASSRDRLGYTF. Full variable domain (missing parts from reference TRBV7-9 and TRBJ1-2): DTGVSQNPRHKITKRGQNVTFRCDPISEHNRLYWYRQTLGQGPEFLTYFQNEAQLEKSRLLSDRFSAERPKGSFSTLEIQRTEQGDSAMYLCASSRDRLGYTFGSGTRLTVV.

This clonotype was observed at least ten times. The genes are TRBV3-1 and TRBJ2-5; TRBD2 agrees at 9 bases. The V segment lost 4 bases and the J segment 1 base; nucleotides outside the gene matches: 4. This CDR3 is 15 amino acids long. From germline, CDR1 is LGHDT and CDR2 YNNKEL (reference sequence). The CDR3 here is CASSRAGGFQETQYF. In nucleotides, the CDR3 is TGTGCCAGCAGCCGGGCGGGGGGGTTCCAAGAGACCCAGTACTTC.

This clonotype occurred many times. The genes are TRBV5-6 and TRBJ1-6, with 8 bases lining up with TRBD1. Germline assignment: CDR1 SGHDT and CDR2 YYEEEE. J was trimmed by 7 bases and V by 6 bases; bases with no gene match: 12. This CDR3 comprises 16 residues. The CDR3 loop reads CASTKTGASKNSPLHF. CDR3 in DNA: TGTGCCAGCACCAAGACAGGGGCGTCTAAAAATTCACCCCTCCACTTT.

As concerns this clonotype: Its ends do not fully match the called genes, so a read error is possible. The chain carries TRBV20-1 and TRBJ2-7, with a weak D call TRBD1 (6 bases). The CDR3 covers 14 residues. The germline V gene has CDR1 DFQATT and CDR2 SNEGSKA (reference sequence). In nucleotides, the CDR3 is TGCAGTGCCCTCAGGGGACCAGGGAGCTCCGAGCATTACTTT. Its protein is CSALRGPGSSEHYF.